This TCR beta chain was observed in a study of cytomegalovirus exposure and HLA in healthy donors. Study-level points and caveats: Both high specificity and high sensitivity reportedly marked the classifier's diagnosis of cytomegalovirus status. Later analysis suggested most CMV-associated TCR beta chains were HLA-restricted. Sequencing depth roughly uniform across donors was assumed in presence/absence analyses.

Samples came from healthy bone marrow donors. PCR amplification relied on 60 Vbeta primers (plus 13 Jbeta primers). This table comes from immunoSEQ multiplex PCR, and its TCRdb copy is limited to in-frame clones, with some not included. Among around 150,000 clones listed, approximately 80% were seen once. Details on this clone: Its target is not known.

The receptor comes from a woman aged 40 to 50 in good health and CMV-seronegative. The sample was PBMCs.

The CDR3 here is CASSAPIYRVGELFF. In nucleotides, the CDR3 is TGTGCCAGCAGCGCCCCTATCTACAGGGTCGGGGAGCTGTTTTTT. V and J are TRBV7-2 and TRBJ2-2; a possible D gene is TRBD1 (6 bases). Trimming stripped 5 bases from V and 7 bases from J, with 17 bases between. The germline CDR1 and CDR2 sequences are SGHTA and FQGNSA. CDR3 length: 15 residues.